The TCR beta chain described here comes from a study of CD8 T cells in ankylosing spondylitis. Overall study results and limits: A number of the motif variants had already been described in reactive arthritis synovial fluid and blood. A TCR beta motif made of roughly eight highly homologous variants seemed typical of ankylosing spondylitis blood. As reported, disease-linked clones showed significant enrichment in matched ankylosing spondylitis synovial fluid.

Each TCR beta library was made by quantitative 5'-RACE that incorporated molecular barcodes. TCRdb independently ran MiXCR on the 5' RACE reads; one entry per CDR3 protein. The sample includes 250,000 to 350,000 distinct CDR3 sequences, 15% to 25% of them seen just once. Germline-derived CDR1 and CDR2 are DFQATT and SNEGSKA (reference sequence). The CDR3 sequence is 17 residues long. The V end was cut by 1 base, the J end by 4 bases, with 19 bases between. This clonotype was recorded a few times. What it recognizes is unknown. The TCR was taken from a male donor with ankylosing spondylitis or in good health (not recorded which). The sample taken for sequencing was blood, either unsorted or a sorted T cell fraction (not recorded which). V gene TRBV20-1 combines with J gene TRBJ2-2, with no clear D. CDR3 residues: CSARAWARSSGTGELFF. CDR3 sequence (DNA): TGCAGTGCTAGAGCCTGGGCTAGGTCCAGTGGCACCGGGGAGCTGTTTTTT.